This T cell receptor (beta chain) was recorded in a study of T cell changes during pregnancy in multiple sclerosis (dated by TCRdb to the late 2010s). Looking at the study overall: In women with multiple sclerosis, the researchers looked at how the T cell repertoire shifted as pregnancy progressed.

To note about this clone: Its binding antigen is unknown. Base qualities were left out, and no much larger clone turns up one base away.

Spanning cysteine to phenylalanine, the CDR3 consists of 13 amino acids. Of all the DNA, just the CDR3 is kept, 39 bases in frame from base 1. A distance of 8 bases separates the germline ends of V and J, which lose 3 bases and 2 bases respectively. The germline V gene provides CDR1 MNHNS and CDR2 SASEGT. The library was produced with the immunoSEQ multiplex PCR assay. This is the immuneACCESS table as TCRdb keeps it, with only in-frame sequences that have V and J called. A part of the clones is gone; compared with another copy, unresolved V genes explain less than half, and the rest is unexplained. The sample profile shows tens of thousands of clones; 80% to 95% of them were found once. The ten biggest clones cover about 8.8% of the sample.

The V and J segments used are TRBV6-1 and TRBJ2-7, with a tentative D gene TRBD1 over 5 matching bases. Specimen: CD8+ T cells from peripheral blood mononuclear cells, collected after pregnancy. The sequence derives from a female donor with multiple sclerosis, enrolled in a pregnancy study. The CDR3 in this case is CASSDLGAYEQYF. The DNA sequence is TGTGCCAGCAGTGATTTAGGGGCCTACGAGCAGTACTTC.